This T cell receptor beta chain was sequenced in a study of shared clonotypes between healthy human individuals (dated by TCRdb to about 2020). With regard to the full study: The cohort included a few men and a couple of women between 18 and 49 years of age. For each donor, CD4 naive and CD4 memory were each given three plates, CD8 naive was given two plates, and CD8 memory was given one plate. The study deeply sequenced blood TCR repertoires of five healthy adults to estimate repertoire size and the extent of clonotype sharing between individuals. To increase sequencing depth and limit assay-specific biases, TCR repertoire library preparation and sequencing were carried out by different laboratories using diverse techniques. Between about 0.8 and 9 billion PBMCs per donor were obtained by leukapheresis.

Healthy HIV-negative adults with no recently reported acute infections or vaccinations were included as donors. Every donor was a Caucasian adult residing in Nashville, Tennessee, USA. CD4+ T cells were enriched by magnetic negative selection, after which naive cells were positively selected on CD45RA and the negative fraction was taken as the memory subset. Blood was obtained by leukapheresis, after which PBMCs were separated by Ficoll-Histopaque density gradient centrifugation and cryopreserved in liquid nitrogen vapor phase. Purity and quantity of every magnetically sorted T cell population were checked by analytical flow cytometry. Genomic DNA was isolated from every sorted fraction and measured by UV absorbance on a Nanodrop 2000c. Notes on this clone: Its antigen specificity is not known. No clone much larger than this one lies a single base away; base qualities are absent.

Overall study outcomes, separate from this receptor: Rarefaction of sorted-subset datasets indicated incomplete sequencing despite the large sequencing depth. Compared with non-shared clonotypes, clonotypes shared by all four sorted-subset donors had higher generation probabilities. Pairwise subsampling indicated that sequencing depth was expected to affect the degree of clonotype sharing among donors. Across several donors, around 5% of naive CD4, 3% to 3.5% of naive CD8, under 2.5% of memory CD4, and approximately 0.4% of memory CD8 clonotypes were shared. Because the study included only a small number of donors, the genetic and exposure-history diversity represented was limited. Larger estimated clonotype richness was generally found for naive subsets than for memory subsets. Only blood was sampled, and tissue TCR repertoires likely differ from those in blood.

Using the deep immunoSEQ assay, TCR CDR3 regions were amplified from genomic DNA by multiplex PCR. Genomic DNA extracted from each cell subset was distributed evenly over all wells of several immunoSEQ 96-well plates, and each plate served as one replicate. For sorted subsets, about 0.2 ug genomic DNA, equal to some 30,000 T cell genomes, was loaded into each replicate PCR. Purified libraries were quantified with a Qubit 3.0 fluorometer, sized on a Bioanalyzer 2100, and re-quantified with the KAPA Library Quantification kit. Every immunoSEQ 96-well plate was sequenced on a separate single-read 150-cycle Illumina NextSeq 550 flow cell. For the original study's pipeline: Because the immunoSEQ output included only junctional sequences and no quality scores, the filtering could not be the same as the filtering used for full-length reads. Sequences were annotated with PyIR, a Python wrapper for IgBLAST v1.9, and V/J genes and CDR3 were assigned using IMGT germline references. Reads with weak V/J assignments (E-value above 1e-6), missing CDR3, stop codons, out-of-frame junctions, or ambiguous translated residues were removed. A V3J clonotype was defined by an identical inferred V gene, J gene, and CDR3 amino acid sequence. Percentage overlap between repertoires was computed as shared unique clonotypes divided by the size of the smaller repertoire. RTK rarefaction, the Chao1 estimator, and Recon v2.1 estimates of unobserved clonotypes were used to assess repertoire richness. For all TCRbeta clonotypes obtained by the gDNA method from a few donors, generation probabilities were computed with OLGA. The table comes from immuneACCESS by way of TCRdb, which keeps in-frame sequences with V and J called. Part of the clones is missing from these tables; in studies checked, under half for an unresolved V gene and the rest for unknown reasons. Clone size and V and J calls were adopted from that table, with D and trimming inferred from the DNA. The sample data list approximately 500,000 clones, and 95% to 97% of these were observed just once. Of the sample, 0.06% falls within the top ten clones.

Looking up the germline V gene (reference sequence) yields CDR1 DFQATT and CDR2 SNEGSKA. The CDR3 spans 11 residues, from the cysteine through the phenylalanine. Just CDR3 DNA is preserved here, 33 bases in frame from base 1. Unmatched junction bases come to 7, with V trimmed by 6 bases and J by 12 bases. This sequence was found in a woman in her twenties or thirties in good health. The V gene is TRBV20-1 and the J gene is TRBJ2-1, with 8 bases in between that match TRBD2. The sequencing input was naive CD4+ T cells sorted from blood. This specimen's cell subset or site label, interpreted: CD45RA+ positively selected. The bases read TGCAGTGCCCTACAGCGGGAGTGGCAGTTCTTC. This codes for CSALQREWQFF.